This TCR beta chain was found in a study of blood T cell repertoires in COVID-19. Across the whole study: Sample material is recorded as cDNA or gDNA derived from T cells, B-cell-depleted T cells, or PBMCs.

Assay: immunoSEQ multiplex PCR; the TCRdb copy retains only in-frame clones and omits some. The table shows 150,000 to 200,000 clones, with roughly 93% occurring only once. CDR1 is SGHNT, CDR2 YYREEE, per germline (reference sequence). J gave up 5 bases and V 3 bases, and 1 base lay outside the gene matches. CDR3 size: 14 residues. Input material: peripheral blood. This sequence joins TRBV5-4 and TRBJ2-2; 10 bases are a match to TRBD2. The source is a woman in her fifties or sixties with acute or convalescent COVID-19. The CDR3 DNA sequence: TGTGCCAGCAGCTCGGGACTAGCGACCGGGGAGCTGTTTTTT. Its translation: CASSSGLATGELFF. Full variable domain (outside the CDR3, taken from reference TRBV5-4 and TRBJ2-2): ETGVTQSPTHLIKTRGQQVTLRCSSQSGHNTVSWYQQALGQGPQFIFQYYREEENGRGNFPPRFSGLQFPNYSSELNVNALELDDSALYLCASSSGLATGELFFGEGSRLTVL.